This TCR beta chain was captured by sequencing in a study of T cell responses to AZD1222 COVID-19 vaccine. On this clone: Its specificity is not known.

Some clones are missing from TCRdb's copy, which holds only in-frame ones; the method was immunoSEQ multiplex PCR. The sample lists 100,000 to 150,000 clones; 90% were seen once. Notes on the study in general: At baseline, seropositivity was found in only six AZD1222 recipients.

This CDR3 region has 13 residues. CDR1 and CDR2 from the germline V gene are MGHRA and YSYEKL. Trimming cost V 2 bases and J 11 bases; bases outside gene matches: 8. This TCR was recovered from an adult in good health. This rearrangement joins TRBV4-1 to TRBJ1-1; 7 positions match TRBD1. The material was peripheral blood, obtained on day 0 of MenACWY control vaccination. The CDR3 here is CASSQNRGNDAFF. The CDR3 coding sequence is TGCGCCAGCAGCCAAAACAGGGGAAACGACGCTTTCTTT.